A single T cell receptor (beta chain) is shown here with its context. At one of its ends the junction is not consistent with the germline gene, which may arise from a read error. TRAV- and TRBV-specific primers, spanning alpha and beta chains, primed first-strand cDNA. Amplification, which lasted 15 to 20 PCR cycles, used a constant-region primer and V-primer adapter to amplify TCRs. One entry per CDR3 protein results from TCRdb running MiXCR on the reads. The table lists about 16,000 distinct CDR3 sequences, around 72% of them singletons. The CDR3 totals 18 residues. Germline lookup yields CDR1 MGHRA and CDR2 YSYEKL. As their treatment, donors received nivolumab, ipilimumab, aspirin, low-dose cyclophosphamide and low-dose radiotherapy. The sample belongs to a study of low-dose radiotherapy and immunotherapy resistance in tumors. In the study overall: Patients were treated with intravenous nivolumab at 240 mg every two weeks and were also dosed with ipilimumab at 1 mg/kg every six weeks. Patients took aspirin 300 mg by mouth once daily. This continued for four cycles, starting on cycle 1 day 1.

The gene calls are TRBV4-1 and TRBJ1-4; possible D gene TRBD1, 5 bases. The sequence was collected from a human donor with advanced metastatic prostate, ovarian, gallbladder or colorectal cancer (not recorded which). This table probably holds off-target reads from a library built for another chain. This chain's CDR3 is CASSQEGLRDRGNEKLFF. The CDR3 DNA reads TGTGCCAGCAGCCAAGAGGGACTTCGTGACAGAGGGAATGAAAAACTGTTTTTT.